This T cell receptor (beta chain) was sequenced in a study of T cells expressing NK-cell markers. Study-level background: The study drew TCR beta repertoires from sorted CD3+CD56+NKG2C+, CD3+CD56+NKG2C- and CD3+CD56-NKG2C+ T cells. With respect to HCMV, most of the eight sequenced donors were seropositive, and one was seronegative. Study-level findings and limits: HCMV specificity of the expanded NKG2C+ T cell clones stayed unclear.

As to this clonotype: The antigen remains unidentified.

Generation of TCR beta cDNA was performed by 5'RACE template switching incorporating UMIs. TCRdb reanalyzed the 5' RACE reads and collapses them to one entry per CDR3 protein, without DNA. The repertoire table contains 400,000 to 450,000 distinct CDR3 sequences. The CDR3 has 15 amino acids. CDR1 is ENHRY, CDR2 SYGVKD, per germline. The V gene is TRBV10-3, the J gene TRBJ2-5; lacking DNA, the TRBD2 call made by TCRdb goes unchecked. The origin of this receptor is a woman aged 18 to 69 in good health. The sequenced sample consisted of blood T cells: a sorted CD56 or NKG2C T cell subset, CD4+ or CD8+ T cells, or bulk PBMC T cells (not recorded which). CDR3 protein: CAISTSGLSQETQYF.